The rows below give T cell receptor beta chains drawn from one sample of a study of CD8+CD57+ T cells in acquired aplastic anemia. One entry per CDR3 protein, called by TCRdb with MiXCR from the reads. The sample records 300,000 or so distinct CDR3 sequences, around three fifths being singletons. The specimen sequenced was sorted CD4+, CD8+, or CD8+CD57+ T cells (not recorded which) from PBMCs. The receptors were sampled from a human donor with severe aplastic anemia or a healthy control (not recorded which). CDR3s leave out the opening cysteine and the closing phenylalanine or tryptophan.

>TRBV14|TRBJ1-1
ASSVNGGTEAF
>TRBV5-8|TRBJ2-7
ASRLQGRPYEQY
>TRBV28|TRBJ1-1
ASRQGMREAF
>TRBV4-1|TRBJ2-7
ASSQGKVNYEQY
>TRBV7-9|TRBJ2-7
ASSLATGYEQY
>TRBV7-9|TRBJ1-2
ASSSGGHGYT
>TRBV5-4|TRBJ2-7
ASSLEGGLSYEQY
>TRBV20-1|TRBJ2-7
SARGLMSSYEQY
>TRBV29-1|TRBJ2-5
SVAEETQY
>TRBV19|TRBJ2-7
ASSNSGGRSYEQY
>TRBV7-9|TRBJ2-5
ASSSGTSGVRAQY
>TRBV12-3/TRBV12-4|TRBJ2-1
ASRAGGPGYNEQF
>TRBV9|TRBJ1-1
ASSVGGIMNTEAF
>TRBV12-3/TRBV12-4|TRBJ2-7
ASRLRDTSYEQY
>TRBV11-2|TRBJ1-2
ASSPLPGPTSYGYT
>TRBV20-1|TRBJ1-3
SAPGQSGNTIY
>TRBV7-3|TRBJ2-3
ASSLGHTSSTDTQY
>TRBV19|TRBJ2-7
ASSLGGTSGGSGQY
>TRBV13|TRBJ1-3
ASSRPGAGNTIY
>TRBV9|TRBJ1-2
ASTELGSNYGYT
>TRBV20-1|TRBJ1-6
SASSLGGGAYNSPLH
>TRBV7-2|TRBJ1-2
ASSLGGVRDYGYT
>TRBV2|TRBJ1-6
ASSEATGGNSPLH
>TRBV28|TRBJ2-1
ASAGTSARREF
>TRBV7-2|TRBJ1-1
ASSQDWVKNTEAF
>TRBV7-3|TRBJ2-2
ASSLTLAANTGELF
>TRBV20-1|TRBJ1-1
SAPGLRAEAF
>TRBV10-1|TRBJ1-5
ASSTTGTGRQPQH
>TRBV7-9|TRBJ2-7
ASSSWGGSLYEQY
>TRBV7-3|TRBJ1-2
ASSQALGYGYT
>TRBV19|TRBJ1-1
ASSIRVRNTEAF
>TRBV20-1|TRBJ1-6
SAREPSYNSPLH
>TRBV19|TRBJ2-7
ASSLLAGGHIDEQY
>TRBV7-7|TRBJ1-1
ASSARWTGSGTEAF
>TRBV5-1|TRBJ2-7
ASSLRPSGGQSSYEQY
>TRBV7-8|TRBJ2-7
ASSLGGGSYEQY
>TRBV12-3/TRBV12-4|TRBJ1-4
ASSLVEFATNEKLF
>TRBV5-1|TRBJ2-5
ASRLQETQY
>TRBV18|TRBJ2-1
ASSPHTGGDNEQF
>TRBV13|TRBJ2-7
ASRPPGQRYEQY
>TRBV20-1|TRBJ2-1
SALGLAGASSYNEQF
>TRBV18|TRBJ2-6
ASSSDSGANVLT